A selection of T cell receptor beta chains follows, all from one sample in a study of cytomegalovirus exposure and HLA in healthy donors. The data were produced by immunoSEQ multiplex PCR, yet TCRdb's version contains in-frame clones alone and is incomplete. The sample contains approximately 210,000 clones, 88% of which appear only once. Material: PBMCs. The receptor set was obtained from a woman aged 18-29 years in good health and CMV-seronegative. Both conserved end residues are part of each CDR3. The order of the fields is V gene, CDR3 length, clone size, D gene, J gene, CDR3 DNA, CDR3 protein. A D gene is named only where the DNA matches it firmly. Clone size is shown for a subset of rows, as once, few, many or a class of expanded clone.

TRBV6-6,14,NA,NA,TRBJ2-7,TGTGCCAGCAGTTACTATACAGGGCAGTACGAGCAGTACTTC,CASSYYTGQYEQYF
TRBV13,15,NA,TRBD2,TRBJ2-3,TGTGCCAGCAGCTCGGGACTAGCGGGAGAAGATACGCAGTATTTT,CASSSGLAGEDTQYF
TRBV10-3,13,NA,NA,TRBJ2-7,TGTGCCAGCCGGGAGCCCAGCTCCTACGAGCAGTACTTC,CASREPSSYEQYF
TRBV5-6,14,NA,NA,TRBJ2-5,TGTGCCAGCAGCTTTACCGGGACTCAAGAGACCCAGTACTTC,CASSFTGTQETQYF
TRBV5-6,15,NA,TRBD1,TRBJ2-1,TGTGCCAGCACCTCGGGACAGGGCCCTTTCAATGAGCAGTTCTTC,CASTSGQGPFNEQFF
TRBV7-2,13,NA,NA,TRBJ1-3,TGTGCCAGCAGCTTAGGCCATCGGAACACCATATATTTT,CASSLGHRNTIYF
TRBV6-1,16,NA,TRBD2,TRBJ2-3,TGTGCCAGCAGTGGGGACATAGCGGGAGAAGCAGATACGCAGTATTTT,CASSGDIAGEADTQYF
TRBV4-2,17,NA,TRBD1,TRBJ2-5,TGTGCCAGCAGCCAAGGCTCGACGGGACAGGGTTTGGAGACCCAGTACTTC,CASSQGSTGQGLETQYF
TRBV28,15,NA,TRBD2,TRBJ2-3,TGTGCCAGCACCCGAAGGACTAGCGGCACAGATACGCAGTATTTT,CASTRRTSGTDTQYF
TRBV4-2,14,NA,NA,TRBJ2-3,TGTGCCAGCAGCCAAGAGCTCGGGTCAGATACGCAGTATTTT,CASSQELGSDTQYF
TRBV6-1,15,NA,NA,TRBJ2-3,TGTGCCAGCAGGAATAACAGGGTCCGCACAGATACGCAGTATTTT,CASRNNRVRTDTQYF
TRBV7-2,15,NA,TRBD1,TRBJ1-4,TGTGCCAGCAGCATGCAGGGGGGTGGGTATGAAAAACTGTTTTTT,CASSMQGGGYEKLFF
TRBV2,14,few,NA,TRBJ2-7,TGTGCCAGCAGTGAAGTGGGAACCCTCCCGTTACAGGACTTC,CASSEVGTLPLQDF
TRBV6-4,15,NA,TRBD2,TRBJ2-1,TGTGCCAGCAGTGACACGCGGGGGGGCACTGATGAGCAGTTCTTC,CASSDTRGGTDEQFF
TRBV11-2,14,NA,NA,TRBJ2-7,TGTGCCAGCAGCCCTTGGGGGCGGACCTACGAGCAGTACTTC,CASSPWGRTYEQYF
TRBV5-8,17,NA,TRBD2,TRBJ2-1,TGTGCCAGCAGCTTCCCGGGTGGACTAGCGTGGGACAATGAGCAGTTCTTC,CASSFPGGLAWDNEQFF
TRBV4-3,16,NA,TRBD2,TRBJ2-7,TGCGCCAGCAGCCAAGAACAAGCGGGAGGGTTATACGAGCAGTACTTC,CASSQEQAGGLYEQYF
TRBV30,14,NA,TRBD2,TRBJ2-7,TGTGCCTGGAGTGCGGGACTAGCGGATTACGAGCAGTACTTC,CAWSAGLADYEQYF
TRBV14,12,NA,NA,TRBJ2-1,TGTGCCAGCAGCCAAGCATTTTTTGTGCAGTTCTTC,CASSQAFFVQFF
TRBV15,17,once,TRBD1,TRBJ1-1,TGTGCCACCAGCAGAGATCGGACAGGGGCCGGGTACACTGAAGCTTTCTTT,CATSRDRTGAGYTEAFF
TRBV18,15,once,TRBD1,TRBJ2-7,TGTGCCAGCTCACCACCGACAGGGTTGCAGCGCGAGCAGTACTTC,CASSPPTGLQREQYF
TRBV7-6,14,NA,NA,TRBJ1-1,TGTGCCAGCAGCCCCCCAGGGGAGAACACTGAAGCTTTCTTT,CASSPPGENTEAFF
TRBV5-1,13,NA,NA,TRBJ2-1,TGCGCCAGCACCAGCTTATGGACTAATGAGCAGTTCTTC,CASTSLWTNEQFF
TRBV7-2,14,few,TRBD1,TRBJ1-4,TGTGCCAGCAGACACGACAGGGTGCAGGAAAAACTGTTTTTT,CASRHDRVQEKLFF
TRBV6-4,13,few,NA,TRBJ2-2,TGTGCCAGCAGTGAGGGACACGCCGGGGAGCTGTTTTTT,CASSEGHAGELFF
TRBV6-1,13,few,TRBD1,TRBJ1-2,TGTGCCAGCAGACAGGGGATAAACTATGGCTACACCTTC,CASRQGINYGYTF
TRBV9,13,NA,NA,TRBJ2-7,TGTGCCAGCAGCGCAGGGTGGAAGGCCGAGCAGTACTTC,CASSAGWKAEQYF
TRBV9,18,NA,TRBD2,TRBJ2-5,TGTGCCAGCAGCACCCAGGCTAGCGGGGGTGCCGCGGGAGAGACCCAGTACTTC,CASSTQASGGAAGETQYF
TRBV27,14,NA,NA,TRBJ1-2,TGTGCCAGCAGTGGGGGGGTAGGGGCGCGTGGCTACACCTTC,CASSGGVGARGYTF
TRBV2,11,NA,NA,TRBJ2-7,TGTGCCAGCAGTGTCACTTACGAGCAGTACTTC,CASSVTYEQYF
TRBV5-1,14,NA,TRBD2,TRBJ2-7,TGCGCCAGCAGCTTGGAAGGGGACTACTACGAGCAGTACTTC,CASSLEGDYYEQYF
TRBV7-6,15,NA,TRBD1,TRBJ1-5,TGTGCCAGCAGCCCCTGGACAGGGGAGAATCAGCCCCAGCATTTT,CASSPWTGENQPQHF
TRBV2,14,once,TRBD1,TRBJ1-1,TGTGCCAGCAGGGGACAGGGGATGAACACTGAAGCTTTCTTT,CASRGQGMNTEAFF
TRBV11-2,15,NA,TRBD1,TRBJ1-4,TGTGCCAGCAGCGACTCATCCGGGACAGGTGAAAAACTGTTTTTT,CASSDSSGTGEKLFF
TRBV7-2,17,NA,TRBD2,TRBJ2-1,TGTGCCAGCAGCTTCACCCTAGCGGGAGAGTCGTACAATGAGCAGTTCTTC,CASSFTLAGESYNEQFF
TRBV28,15,NA,NA,TRBJ2-7,TGTGCCAGCAGTCGGACCCCCAGGGACTCGGGCGAGCAGTACTTC,CASSRTPRDSGEQYF
TRBV27,20,NA,TRBD2,TRBJ2-3,TGTGCCAGCAGTTTATCTCCAGGGGAGACTAGCGGGAGGGTCACAGATACGCAGTATTTT,CASSLSPGETSGRVTDTQYF
TRBV5-4,15,NA,TRBD1,TRBJ1-2,TGTGCCAGCAGCTTAGACAGGGGACGGGCCTATGGCTACACCTTC,CASSLDRGRAYGYTF
TRBV5-1,14,NA,NA,TRBJ2-7,TGCGCCAGCAGAATTGAACTGAGTTCCTACGAGCAGTACTTC,CASRIELSSYEQYF
TRBV4-1,15,NA,TRBD2,TRBJ2-5,TGCGCCAGCAGCCAAGATGCTAGCGGGATAGAGACCCAGTACTTC,CASSQDASGIETQYF
TRBV28,13,NA,NA,TRBJ1-5,TGTGCCAGCCTCCGGGACAATTATCAGCCCCAGCATTTT,CASLRDNYQPQHF
TRBV6-6,14,NA,NA,TRBJ1-3,TGTGCCAGCAGTTCCGACTGGTCTGGAAACACCATATATTTT,CASSSDWSGNTIYF
TRBV9,16,NA,NA,TRBJ1-1,TGTGCCAGCAGCGCATTGGGGGGGGGAGGCAACACTGAAGCTTTCTTT,CASSALGGGGNTEAFF
TRBV5-1,14,NA,NA,TRBJ1-1,TGCGCCAGCAGCGCCCGGGTTGAGAACACTGAAGCTTTCTTT,CASSARVENTEAFF
TRBV9,15,many,TRBD1,TRBJ2-1,TGTGCCAGCAGCGTAGCCGGGACAGGGTGGAATGAGCAGTTCTTC,CASSVAGTGWNEQFF
TRBV28,14,NA,TRBD1,TRBJ2-4,TGTGCCAGCAGTTTCGGGGACAGGATAAACATTCAGTACTTC,CASSFGDRINIQYF